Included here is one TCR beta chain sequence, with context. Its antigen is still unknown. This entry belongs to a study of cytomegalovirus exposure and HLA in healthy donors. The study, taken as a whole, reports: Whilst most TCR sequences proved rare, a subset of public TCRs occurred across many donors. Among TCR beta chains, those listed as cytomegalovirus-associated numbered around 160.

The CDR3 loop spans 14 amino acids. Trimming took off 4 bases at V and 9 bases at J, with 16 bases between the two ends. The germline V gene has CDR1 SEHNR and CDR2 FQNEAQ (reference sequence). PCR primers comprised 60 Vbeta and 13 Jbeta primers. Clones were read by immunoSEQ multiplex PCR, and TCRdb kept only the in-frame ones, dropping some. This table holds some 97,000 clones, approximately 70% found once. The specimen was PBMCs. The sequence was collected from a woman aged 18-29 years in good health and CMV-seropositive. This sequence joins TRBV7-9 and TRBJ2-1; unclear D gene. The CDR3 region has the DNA TGTGCCAGCAGCTACCCGGAGTTCAACACTGAGCAGTTCTTC. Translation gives CASSYPEFNTEQFF. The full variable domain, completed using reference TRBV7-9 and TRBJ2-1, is DTGVSQNPRHKITKRGQNVTFRCDPISEHNRLYWYRQTLGQGPEFLTYFQNEAQLEKSRLLSDRFSAERPKGSFSTLEIQRTEQGDSAMYLCASSYPEFNTEQFFGPGTRLTVL.